Given below is one T cell receptor beta chain in context. This clonotype appeared a few times. Its antigen is currently not known. Base qualities are not at hand, and no much larger clone is one base apart. The library was produced with PCR. This sample was sequenced with an Illumina HiSeq 2500. TCR library preparation used molecular barcoding, with unique molecular identifiers applied to normalize quantification of the TCRbeta repertoire. Clones were called with MiXCR by TCRdb after fastp trimmed the public reads at Q25, and only in-frame beta chains were retained. Entries that share a CDR3 protein sequence are merged under the most common genes and DNA. The sample table lists around 700,000 distinct CDR3 sequences, 10% to 15% of them with a count of one. 0.75% to 0.85% of the sample belongs to the ten largest clones. Looking up the germline V gene yields CDR1 SGHVS and CDR2 FQNEAQ. The cysteine opens and the phenylalanine closes a CDR3 of 20 amino acids. Only CDR3 DNA remains: 60 bases, in frame from the first base. Germline trimming: 3 bases from V, 6 bases from J; junction bases outside gene matches: 22.

According to the study, the label for this sample's treatment or condition signals: allogeneic hematopoietic cell transplantation with graft depleted of TCRalphabeta T cells and CD19 B cells. Transplant recipients were children who received TCRalphabeta/CD19-depleted allogeneic hematopoietic cell grafts. The data were obtained in a study of T-cell reconstitution after alpha-beta-depleted transplantation in children (dated by TCRdb to 2016 to 2017). A note on the overall study: T-cell immune reconstitution after TCRalphabeta/CD19-depleted allogeneic hematopoietic cell transplantation in children was quantitatively tracked in the study by means of TCR repertoire profiling. Paper-wide results and their limitations: In some patients, high TCRbeta diversity at day 60 was attributed to recipient T cells and intrathymic progenitors that had survived conditioning. Hyperexpanded clone frequencies declined over subsequent months; after one year, T-cell counts and TCRbeta diversity were mostly attributed to newly produced T cells. Apparently early alphabetaT-cell count recovery about two months after transplant reportedly relied on only several hundred rapidly expanded clones derived from non-depleted graft cells.

This sample comprised PBMCs, obtained before TCRalphabeta/CD19-depleted stem cell transplant. The receptor chain draws on TRBV7-8 and TRBJ2-1; a stretch of 8 junction bases matches TRBD2. The TCR sequence derives from a girl aged 2 to 9 with congenital amegakaryocytic thrombocytopenia, due to receive a stem cell transplant. The DNA sequence reads TGTGCCAGCAGCTTCCTCGGTTTCCAGAGCAAGCGGGAGAAGGGCAATGAGCAGTTCTTC. Its translation reads: CASSFLGFQSKREKGNEQFF.